This T cell receptor beta chain was identified during a study of blood T cell repertoires in COVID-19. The germline V gene has CDR1 SGHNT and CDR2 YENEEA. V lost 5 bases and J 3 bases, leaving 10 bases between the germline ends. This CDR3 spans 13 amino acids. Data came from immunoSEQ multiplex PCR; TCRdb stores just in-frame clones and leaves some out. The sample lists about 270,000 clones; roughly 86% were seen once. Specimen: PBMCs or T cells enriched from blood (not recorded which). The TCR comes from a woman younger than 30 who had recovered from COVID-19. The genes are TRBV11-3 and TRBJ1-1, with a weak D call TRBD1 (5 bases). In DNA, the CDR3 is TGTGCCAGCAGCCTCGGAGGGGACACTGAAGCTTTCTTT. This translates into CASSLGGDTEAFF.